A single sample gave rise to the 30 T cell receptor beta chains below, sequenced in a study of T cell changes during pregnancy in multiple sclerosis. The assay was immunoSEQ multiplex PCR, and TCRdb's table has in-frame clones only and misses some. Here the sample spans tens of thousands of clones, around 93% being singletons. The sample consisted of CD8+ T cells from peripheral blood mononuclear cells, taken in the second trimester of pregnancy. These receptors came from a female donor with multiple sclerosis, enrolled in a pregnancy study.

The chain couples TRBV7-3 to TRBJ1-1; 9 bases agree with TRBD1. The CDR3 covers 17 residues. CDR1 SGHTA and CDR2 FQGTGA come from the germline V gene. The J segment lost 5 bases and the V segment lost 2 bases, leaving 12 bases of the junction unmatched. This CDR3 is CASSLGGQGRVRTEAFF. The CDR3 bases are TGTGCCAGCAGCTTAGGAGGACAGGGGCGGGTGAGAACTGAAGCTTTCTTT. Looking up the rest from reference TRBV7-3 and TRBJ1-1 gives the full variable domain: GAGVSQTPSNKVTEKGKYVELRCDPISGHTALYWYRQSLGQGPEFLIYFQGTGAADDSGLPNDRFFAVRPEGSVSTLKIQRTERGDSAVYLCASSLGGQGRVRTEAFFGQGTRLTVV.

J is TRBJ2-7 and V is TRBV28; D is perhaps TRBD2 (6 bases). Germline V gene lookup returns CDR1 MDHEN and CDR2 SYDVKM. The germline V and J ends were trimmed by 7 bases and 3 bases, with 13 bases remaining between them. The CDR3 has 13 amino acids. CDR3 amino acids: CASTPGRGYEQYF. The CDR3 DNA reads TGTGCCAGCACCCCTGGGCGGGGCTACGAGCAGTACTTC.

The chain uses TRBV7-2 and TRBJ2-5; 10 bases agree with TRBD2. Germline V gives CDR1 SGHTA, CDR2 FQGNSA. V lost 5 bases, J lost 0 bases, and 15 bases stayed unmatched. This CDR3 region has 19 residues. CDR3 amino acids: CASSAIVLAGISDQETQYF. The DNA of the CDR3 is TGTGCCAGCAGCGCAATAGTACTAGCGGGGATTAGCGACCAAGAGACCCAGTACTTC.

There are a few counts of this clone. V is TRBV7-9 and J is TRBJ2-1; D is perhaps TRBD1 (6 bases). CDR1 is SEHNR, CDR2 FQNEAQ, per germline (reference sequence). Trimming removed 6 bases at V and 5 bases at J, with 14 bases between. The CDR3 consists of 14 residues. The DNA of the CDR3 is TGTGCCAGCAGTTTAAAGGACAGCCACAATGAGCAGTTCTTC. It codes for CASSLKDSHNEQFF.

The V call is TRBV7-9, the J call TRBJ1-1; D remains ambiguous. This CDR3 has 12 residues. V gave up 1 base and J gave up 7 bases, with 7 bases separating them. Germline V gene lookup returns CDR1 SEHNR and CDR2 FQNEAQ (reference sequence). The CDR3 bases are TGTGCCAGCAGCTTAGGAGGAGGTGAAGCTTTCTTT. Translated, it gives CASSLGGGEAFF. Filled out from reference TRBV7-9 and TRBJ1-1, the complete variable domain reads DTGVSQNPRHKITKRGQNVTFRCDPISEHNRLYWYRQTLGQGPEFLTYFQNEAQLEKSRLLSDRFSAERPKGSFSTLEIQRTEQGDSAMYLCASSLGGGEAFFGQGTRLTVV.

This chain uses TRBV2 with TRBJ2-7, with 8 bases identical to TRBD1. The CDR3 is made up of 12 amino acids. Germline lookup yields CDR1 SNHLY and CDR2 FYNNEI. With 8 bases clipped from V and 4 bases from J, the junction kept 4 bases outside the gene matches. DNA of the CDR3: TGTGCCAGCTCGGGACAGGTATACGAGCAGTACTTC. It yields the protein CASSGQVYEQYF.

In this sample, this clone turned up once. V gene TRBV7-3 combines with J gene TRBJ2-1, with 7 bases identical to TRBD2. Looked up from germline, CDR1 is SGHTA and CDR2 is FQGTGA. V lost 4 bases, J lost 7 bases, and 7 bases stayed unmatched. The CDR3 runs to 14 residues. The CDR3 coding sequence is TGTGCCAGCAGCTCGGGGGGTCTAGCGAATGAGCAGTTCTTC. This gives the protein CASSSGGLANEQFF.

The chain joins TRBV28 to TRBJ2-6; D is uncertain. In germline, CDR1 is MDHEN, CDR2 SYDVKM. Deletions cut 6 bases from V and 0 bases from J, with 12 bases between. The CDR3 has 16 residues. The CDR3 spells CASSPSPLSGANVLTF. CDR3 DNA: TGTGCCAGCAGCCCTTCCCCTCTCTCTGGGGCCAACGTCCTGACTTTC.

The genes are TRBV28 and TRBJ2-7, with TRBD1 matching 11 bases. The germline V gene has CDR1 MDHEN and CDR2 SYDVKM. V was clipped by 2 bases and J by 4 bases; unmatched bases: 4. The CDR3 covers 15 residues. CDR3 in amino acids: CASSLEDRGLYEQYF. The CDR3 coding sequence is TGTGCCAGCAGTTTAGAGGACAGGGGGCTTTACGAGCAGTACTTC.

This sequence joins TRBV4-1 and TRBJ2-7; tentative D call: TRBD2 (5 bases). V lost 0 bases to trimming and J lost 7 bases, with 22 bases between them. The CDR3 contains 17 residues. From germline, CDR1 is MGHRA and CDR2 YSYEKL. The CDR3 nucleotides are TGCGCCAGCAGCCAAGAGGGTCCGGCACTAGTTTCTACGGAGCAGTACTTC. It specifies CASSQEGPALVSTEQYF.

In DNA, the CDR3 is TGTGCCAGCAGTTCCCGGGACCCCGGGAGGTCAGATACGCAGTATTTT. It yields the protein CASSSRDPGRSDTQYF. V and J are TRBV6-6 and TRBJ2-3, with 7 nucleotides matching TRBD2. The J segment lost 4 bases and the V segment lost 4 bases, leaving 11 bases of the junction unmatched. CDR1 is MNHNY and CDR2 is SVGAGI in the germline V gene (reference sequence). This CDR3 region has 16 residues.

The rearrangement joins TRBV2 to TRBJ2-1; D is unclear. Trimming took off 8 bases at V and 0 bases at J, with 11 bases between the two ends. CDR1 and CDR2 from the germline V gene are SNHLY and FYNNEI. There are 14 residues in the CDR3. The CDR3 loop is CASLAVTSYNEQFF. The DNA for the CDR3 is TGTGCCAGCCTGGCGGTCACCTCCTACAATGAGCAGTTCTTC.

This chain uses TRBV19 with TRBJ1-1, with D possibly TRBD1 on 6 matching bases. Trimming removed 6 bases at V and 5 bases at J, with 13 bases between. CDR1 and CDR2 (germline): LNHDA, SQIVND (reference sequence). The CDR3 length is 13 residues. Written as DNA, the CDR3 is TGTGCCAGTAGCGTCAGCAGGGGTACTGAAGCTTTCTTT. Its translation: CASSVSRGTEAFF.

The chain is built from TRBV5-1 and TRBJ2-7; D gene unclear. The CDR3 extends over 11 amino acids. V shed 3 bases and J shed 3 bases, with 4 bases lying between them. Germline CDR1 is SGHRS and CDR2 is YFSETQ. For the CDR3, the DNA is TGCGCCAGCAGCTCGGGCTACGAGCAGTACTTC. Protein product: CASSSGYEQYF.

The count of this clone is one. J is TRBJ2-6 and V is TRBV4-3; D gene uncertain. V was cut by 4 bases and J by 1 base, with 11 bases left in between. This CDR3 contains 16 residues. CDR1 LGHNA and CDR2 YSLEER come from the germline V gene. CDR3 nucleotide sequence: TGCGCCAGCAGCCCCCACCCCGGGTCTGGGGCCAACGTCCTGACTTTC. Amino acid sequence: CASSPHPGSGANVLTF.

The chain combines TRBV7-2 with TRBJ1-2; D uncertain. V was clipped by 0 bases and J by 6 bases, with 17 bases between them. Germline-derived CDR1 and CDR2 are SGHTA and FQGNSA. This CDR3 spans 16 amino acids. The DNA for the CDR3 is TGTGCCAGCAGCTTAGCCCCCGTTGCGGGAGTGGATGGCTACACCTTC. Protein sequence: CASSLAPVAGVDGYTF.

The chain is built from TRBV5-1 and TRBJ2-7; 8 positions match TRBD1. The CDR3 is 14 amino acids. V dropped 2 bases and J dropped 4; count of bases not matched to a gene: 5. CDR1 and CDR2 from the germline V gene are SGHRS and YFSETQ. CDR3 nucleotide sequence: TGCGCCAGCAGCTTCCGGACAGGGAAGTACGAGCAGTACTTC. Its translation is CASSFRTGKYEQYF.

This clone has just one count. The genes are TRBV9 and TRBJ2-3, with 12 bases fitting TRBD2. Germline CDR1 is SGDLS and CDR2 is YYNGEE. CDR3 length: 16 amino acids. V was pared by 4 bases and J by 3 bases, with 6 bases of the junction left unmatched. This CDR3 reads CASSTPSGGATDTQYF. The CDR3 DNA follows: TGTGCCAGCAGCACCCCTAGCGGGGGGGCAACAGATACGCAGTATTTT.

This chain joins TRBV6-6 and TRBJ2-7; a possible D gene is TRBD2 (7 bases). V lost 4 bases and J lost 0, with 13 bases in between. This CDR3 region has 15 residues. Germline CDR1 MNHNY, CDR2 SVGAGI (reference sequence). CDR3: CASSWGAGDSYEQYF. The CDR3 DNA reads as TGTGCCAGCAGTTGGGGGGCGGGGGACTCCTACGAGCAGTACTTC.

The chain links TRBV27 to TRBJ2-2; the D gene is possibly TRBD1 (5 bases). The CDR3 sequence is 17 residues long. Germline V gene lookup returns CDR1 MNHEY and CDR2 SMNVEV (reference sequence). The ends were cut back, 7 bases at V and 3 bases at J, with 21 bases in the middle. CDR3 amino acids: CASIGAPKGVDTGELFF. The DNA of the CDR3 is TGTGCCAGCATAGGGGCCCCCAAAGGGGTCGACACCGGGGAGCTGTTTTTT.

This clone is a singleton in its sample. This rearrangement joins TRBV13 to TRBJ2-7, with 14 bases matching TRBD2. Looked up from germline, CDR1 is PRHDT and CDR2 is FYEKMQ (reference sequence). The CDR3 has 16 amino acids. With V trimmed by 0 bases and J by 3 bases, 1 base remained unmatched. The CDR3 loop is CASSLGGLAGVYEQYF. CDR3 in DNA: TGTGCCAGCAGCTTAGGGGGACTAGCGGGAGTCTACGAGCAGTACTTC. Together with reference TRBV13 and TRBJ2-7, the CDR3 gives the full variable domain: AAGVIQSPRHLIKEKRETATLKCYPIPRHDTVYWYQQGPGQDPQFLISFYEKMQSDKGSIPDRFSAQQFSDYHSELNMSSLELGDSALYFCASSLGGLAGVYEQYFGPGTRLTVT.

This clone was picked up many times. J is TRBJ1-2 and V is TRBV6-1; D may be TRBD1 (6 bases). The CDR3 has 15 residues. Trimming took off 2 bases at V and 6 bases at J, with 16 bases between the two ends. Germline assignment: CDR1 MNHNS and CDR2 SASEGT. The CDR3: CASSEYGAGVDGYTF. The CDR3 bases are TGTGCCAGCAGTGAATATGGGGCAGGGGTTGATGGCTACACCTTC.

This chain joins TRBV28 and TRBJ2-3; no definite D call. Per the germline V gene, CDR1 is MDHEN and CDR2 is SYDVKM. The length of the CDR3 is 13 residues. V was trimmed by 6 bases and J by 2 bases, leaving 9 bases between them. DNA of the CDR3: TGTGCCAGCAGCAGTACGCTCACAGATACGCAGTATTTT. It translates to CASSSTLTDTQYF. Filled out from reference TRBV28 and TRBJ2-3, the complete variable domain reads DVKVTQSSRYLVKRTGEKVFLECVQDMDHENMFWYRQDPGLGLRLIYFSYDVKMKEKGDIPEGYSVSREKKERFSLILESASTNQTSMYLCASSSTLTDTQYFGPGTRLTVL.

The chain has TRBV27 and TRBJ2-1, with 7 bases matching TRBD1. The CDR3 sequence is 15 residues long. Losses at the gene ends were 8 bases for V and 5 bases for J; bases not matched to a gene: 12. The germline gives CDR1 MNHEY, CDR2 SMNVEV (reference sequence). CDR3 sequence: CASLTYRGIHNEQFF. The CDR3 DNA sequence: TGTGCCAGCCTTACTTACAGGGGTATCCACAATGAGCAGTTCTTC.

The chain uses TRBV5-1 and TRBJ1-4, with D uncertain. The CDR3 is made up of 15 amino acids. With 0 bases removed from V and 5 bases from J, the gap between germline ends came to 11 bases. Germline V lookup: CDR1 SGHRS, CDR2 YFSETQ. The CDR3 DNA follows: TGCGCCAGCAGCTTGGGTGATAGATTAAATGAAAAACTGTTTTTT. The encoded protein is CASSLGDRLNEKLFF.

The genes are TRBV6-4 and TRBJ1-4; tentative D call: TRBD1 (5 bases). Germline loops: CDR1 MRHNA, CDR2 SNTAGT. Trimming took off 6 bases at V and 2 bases at J, with 10 bases between the two ends. CDR3 length: 14 amino acids. The CDR3 spells CASSLTATNEKLFF. CDR3 bases: TGTGCCAGCAGCCTGACAGCCACTAATGAAAAACTGTTTTTT.

This rearrangement joins TRBV21-1 to TRBJ2-2; the table's D call, TRBD2, was not checked against the DNA. TRBV21-1 is designated a pseudogene. The CDR3 has 16 amino acids. CDR3: CASSKGGAEWAGELFF. In DNA form, the CDR3 reads TGTGCCAGCAGTAAGGGAGGGGCAGAGTGGGCCGGGGAGCTGTTTTTT.

J is TRBJ1-2 and V is TRBV5-1; possible D gene TRBD1, 6 bases. Germline CDR1 reads SGHRS; CDR2 reads YFSETQ. CDR3 length equals 13 residues. Trimming pared 0 bases from V and 7 bases from J, leaving 10 bases between. As DNA, the CDR3 is TGCGCCAGCAGCTTGGACAGGGAAGTTGGCTACACCTTC. Its protein product is CASSLDREVGYTF.

The genes are TRBV10-3 and TRBJ2-3, with 8 bases identical to TRBD1. CDR1 is ENHRY and CDR2 is SYGVKD in the germline V gene. There are 16 residues in the CDR3. Trimming took 2 bases from V and 1 from J; bases not matched to a gene: 5. CDR3 in DNA: TGTGCCATCAGTGAGGGACAGGGTGTCGGCACAGATACGCAGTATTTT. The encoded protein is CAISEGQGVGTDTQYF.

The chain is built from TRBV4-2 and TRBJ1-6, with a possible D match to TRBD1 (6 bases). Germline V gene lookup returns CDR1 LGHNA and CDR2 YNFKEQ. This CDR3 is 13 amino acids long. Trimming shortened V by 7 bases and J by 10 bases, and 14 bases separated the two germline ends. The CDR3 sequence: CASNGGGGSPLHF. Here the CDR3 DNA reads TGTGCCAGCAATGGGGGTGGGGGCTCACCCCTCCACTTT.